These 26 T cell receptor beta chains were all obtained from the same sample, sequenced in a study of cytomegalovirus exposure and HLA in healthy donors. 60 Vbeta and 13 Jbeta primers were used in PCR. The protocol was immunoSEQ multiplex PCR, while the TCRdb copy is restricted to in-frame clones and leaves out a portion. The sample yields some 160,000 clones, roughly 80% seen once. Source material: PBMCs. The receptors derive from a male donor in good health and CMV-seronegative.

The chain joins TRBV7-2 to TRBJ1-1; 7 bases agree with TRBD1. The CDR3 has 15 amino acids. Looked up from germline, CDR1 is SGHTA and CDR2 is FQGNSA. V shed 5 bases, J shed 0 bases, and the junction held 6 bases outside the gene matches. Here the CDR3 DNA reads TGTGCCAGCAGCCCGGGACAGACTCTGAACACTGAAGCTTTCTTT. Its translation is CASSPGQTLNTEAFF.

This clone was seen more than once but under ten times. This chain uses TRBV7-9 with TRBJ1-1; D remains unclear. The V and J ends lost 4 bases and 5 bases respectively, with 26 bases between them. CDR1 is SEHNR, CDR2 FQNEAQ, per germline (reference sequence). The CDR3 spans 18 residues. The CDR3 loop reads CASSYLYNTEGVWTEAFF. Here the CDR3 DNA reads TGTGCCAGCAGCTATTTATATAATACGGAGGGTGTATGGACTGAAGCTTTCTTT. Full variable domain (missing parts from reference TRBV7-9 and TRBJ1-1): DTGVSQNPRHKITKRGQNVTFRCDPISEHNRLYWYRQTLGQGPEFLTYFQNEAQLEKSRLLSDRFSAERPKGSFSTLEIQRTEQGDSAMYLCASSYLYNTEGVWTEAFFGQGTRLTVV.

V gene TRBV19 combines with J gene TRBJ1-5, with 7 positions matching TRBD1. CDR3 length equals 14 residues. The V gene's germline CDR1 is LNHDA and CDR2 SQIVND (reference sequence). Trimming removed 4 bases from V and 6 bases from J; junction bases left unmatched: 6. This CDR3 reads CASSKKGGFQPQHF. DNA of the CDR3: TGTGCCAGTAGTAAGAAAGGGGGCTTTCAGCCCCAGCATTTT. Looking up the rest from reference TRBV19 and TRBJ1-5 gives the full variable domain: DGGITQSPKYLFRKEGQNVTLSCEQNLNHDAMYWYRQDPGQGLRLIYYSQIVNDFQKGDIAEGYSVSREKKESFPLTVTSAQKNPTAFYLCASSKKGGFQPQHFGDGTRLSIL.

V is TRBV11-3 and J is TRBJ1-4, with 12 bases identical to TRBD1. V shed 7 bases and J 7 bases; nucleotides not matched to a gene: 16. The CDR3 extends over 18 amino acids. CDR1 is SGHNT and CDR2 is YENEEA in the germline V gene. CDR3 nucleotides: TGTGCCAGCATATTTCCGGCGGGACAGGGGGCAAGGGGTGAAAAACTGTTTTTT. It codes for CASIFPAGQGARGEKLFF. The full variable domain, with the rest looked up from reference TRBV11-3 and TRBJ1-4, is EAGVVQSPRYKIIEKKQPVAFWCNPISGHNTLYWYLQNLGQGPELLIRYENEEAVDDSQLPKDRFSAERLKGVDSTLKIQPAELGDSAVYLCASIFPAGQGARGEKLFFGSGTQLSVL.

The CDR3 is CASSFEGEDTQYF. In DNA form, the CDR3 reads TGCGCCAGCAGCTTCGAAGGAGAGGATACGCAGTATTTT. The chain employs TRBV5-1 and TRBJ2-3; D is ambiguous. Trimming left V 2 bases short and J 6 bases short, with 10 bases between. The CDR3 extends over 13 amino acids. Looked up from germline, CDR1 is SGHRS and CDR2 is YFSETQ.

The CDR3: CASSPEGHYEQYF. DNA of the CDR3: TGCGCCAGCAGCCCTGAGGGACACTACGAGCAGTACTTC. V gene TRBV5-1 combines with J gene TRBJ2-7; possible D gene TRBD1, 6 bases. This CDR3 region has 13 residues. From germline, CDR1 is SGHRS and CDR2 YFSETQ. Trimming removed 4 bases at V and 3 bases at J, with 11 bases between.

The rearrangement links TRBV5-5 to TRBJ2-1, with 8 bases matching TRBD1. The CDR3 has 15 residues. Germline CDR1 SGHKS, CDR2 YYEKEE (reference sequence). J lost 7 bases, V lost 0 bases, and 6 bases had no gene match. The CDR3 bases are TGTGCCAGCAGCTTGGGTGACAGGGGACGGAATGAGCAGTTCTTC. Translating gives CASSLGDRGRNEQFF.

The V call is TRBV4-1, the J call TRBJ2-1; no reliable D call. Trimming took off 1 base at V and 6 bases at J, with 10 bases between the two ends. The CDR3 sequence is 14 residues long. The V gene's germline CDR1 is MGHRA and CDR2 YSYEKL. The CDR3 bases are TGCGCCAGCAGCCAAGTCCCCCGGTCCAATGAGCAGTTCTTC. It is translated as CASSQVPRSNEQFF.

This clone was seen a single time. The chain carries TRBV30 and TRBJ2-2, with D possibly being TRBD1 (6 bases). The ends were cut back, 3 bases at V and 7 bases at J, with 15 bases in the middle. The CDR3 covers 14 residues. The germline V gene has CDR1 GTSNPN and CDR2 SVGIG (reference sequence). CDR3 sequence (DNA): TGTGCCTGGAGGGGGGCAGGAGGATTCGGGGAGCTGTTTTTT. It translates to CAWRGAGGFGELFF.

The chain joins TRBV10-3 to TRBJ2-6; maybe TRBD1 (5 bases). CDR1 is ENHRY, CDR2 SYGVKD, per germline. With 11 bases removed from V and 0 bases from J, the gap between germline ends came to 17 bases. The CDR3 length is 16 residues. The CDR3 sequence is CASYRQPISGANVLTF. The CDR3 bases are TGTGCCTCTTATCGACAGCCGATCTCTGGGGCCAACGTCCTGACTTTC.

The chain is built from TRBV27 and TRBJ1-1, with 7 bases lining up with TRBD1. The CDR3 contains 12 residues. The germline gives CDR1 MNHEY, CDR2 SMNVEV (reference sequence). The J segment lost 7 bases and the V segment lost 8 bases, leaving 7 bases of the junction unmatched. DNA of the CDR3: TGTGCCAGCTTGGGACAGTTCAATGAAGCTTTCTTT. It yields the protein CASLGQFNEAFF.

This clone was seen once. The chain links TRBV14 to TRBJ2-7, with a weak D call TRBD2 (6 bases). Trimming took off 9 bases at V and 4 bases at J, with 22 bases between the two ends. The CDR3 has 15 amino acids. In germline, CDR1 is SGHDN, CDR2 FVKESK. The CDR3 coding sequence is TGTGCCAGGCCCCCGGGCGGGGTGTTTGTGTACGAGCAGTACTTC. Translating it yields CARPPGGVFVYEQYF.

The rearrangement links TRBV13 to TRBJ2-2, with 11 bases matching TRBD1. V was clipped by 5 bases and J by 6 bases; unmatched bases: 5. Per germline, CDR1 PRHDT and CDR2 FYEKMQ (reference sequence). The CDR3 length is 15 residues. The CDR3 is CASSGRDRGAGELFF. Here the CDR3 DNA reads TGTGCCAGCAGCGGCCGGGACAGGGGGGCCGGGGAGCTGTTTTTT.

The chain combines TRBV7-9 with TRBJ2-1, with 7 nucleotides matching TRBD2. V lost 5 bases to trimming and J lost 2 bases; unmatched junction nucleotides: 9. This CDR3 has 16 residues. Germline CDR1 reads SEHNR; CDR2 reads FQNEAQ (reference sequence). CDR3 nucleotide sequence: TGTGCCAGCAGCCAACCCGGGACTAACCCCTACAATGAGCAGTTCTTC. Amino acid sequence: CASSQPGTNPYNEQFF.

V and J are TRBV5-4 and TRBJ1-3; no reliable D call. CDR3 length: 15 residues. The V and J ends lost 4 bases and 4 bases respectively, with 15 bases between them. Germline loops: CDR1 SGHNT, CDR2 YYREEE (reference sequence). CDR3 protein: CASSQRKTGGNTIYF. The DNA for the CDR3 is TGTGCCAGCAGCCAAAGGAAAACGGGGGGAAACACCATATATTTT.

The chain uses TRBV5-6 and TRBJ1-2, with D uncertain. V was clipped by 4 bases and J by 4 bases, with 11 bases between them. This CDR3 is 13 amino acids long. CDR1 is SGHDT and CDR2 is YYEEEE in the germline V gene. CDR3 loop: CASSPVAGYGYTF. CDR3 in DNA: TGTGCCAGCAGCCCGGTTGCGGGCTATGGCTACACCTTC. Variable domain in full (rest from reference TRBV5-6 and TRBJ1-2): DAGVTQSPTHLIKTRGQQVTLRCSPKSGHDTVSWYQQALGQGPQFIFQYYEEEERQRGNFPDRFSGHQFPNYSSELNVNALLLGDSALYLCASSPVAGYGYTFGSGTRLTVV.

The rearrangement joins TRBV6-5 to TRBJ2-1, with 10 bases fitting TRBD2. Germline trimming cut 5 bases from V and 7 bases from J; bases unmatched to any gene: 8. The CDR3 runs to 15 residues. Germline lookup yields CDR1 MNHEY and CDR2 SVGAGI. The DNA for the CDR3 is TGTGCCAGCAGTCTACTAGCGGGGCTCGGGAATGAGCAGTTCTTC. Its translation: CASSLLAGLGNEQFF.

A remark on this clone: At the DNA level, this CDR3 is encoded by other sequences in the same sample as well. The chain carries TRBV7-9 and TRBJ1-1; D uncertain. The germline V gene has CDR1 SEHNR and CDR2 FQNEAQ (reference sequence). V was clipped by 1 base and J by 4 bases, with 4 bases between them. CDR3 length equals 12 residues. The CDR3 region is CASSLGLTEAFF. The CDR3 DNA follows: TGTGCCAGCAGCTTAGGACTCACTGAAGCTTTCTTT.

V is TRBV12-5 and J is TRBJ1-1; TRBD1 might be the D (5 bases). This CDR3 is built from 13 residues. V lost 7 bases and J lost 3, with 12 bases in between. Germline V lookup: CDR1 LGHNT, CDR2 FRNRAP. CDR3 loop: CASALGGDTEAFF. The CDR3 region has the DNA TGTGCTAGTGCCCTTGGGGGGGACACTGAAGCTTTCTTT.

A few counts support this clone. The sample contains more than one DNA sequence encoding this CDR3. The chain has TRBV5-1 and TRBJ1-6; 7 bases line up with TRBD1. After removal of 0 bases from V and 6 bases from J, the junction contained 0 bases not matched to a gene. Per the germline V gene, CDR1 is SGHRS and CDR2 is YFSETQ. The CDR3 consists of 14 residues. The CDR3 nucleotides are TGCGCCAGCAGCTTGGGACAGGGTAATTCACCCCTCCACTTT. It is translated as CASSLGQGNSPLHF.

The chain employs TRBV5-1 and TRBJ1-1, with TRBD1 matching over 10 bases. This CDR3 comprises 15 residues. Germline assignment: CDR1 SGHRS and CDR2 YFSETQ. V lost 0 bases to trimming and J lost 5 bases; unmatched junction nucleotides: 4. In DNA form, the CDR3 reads TGCGCCAGCAGCTTGGCCGGGACAGGGGTGACTGAAGCTTTCTTT. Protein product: CASSLAGTGVTEAFF.

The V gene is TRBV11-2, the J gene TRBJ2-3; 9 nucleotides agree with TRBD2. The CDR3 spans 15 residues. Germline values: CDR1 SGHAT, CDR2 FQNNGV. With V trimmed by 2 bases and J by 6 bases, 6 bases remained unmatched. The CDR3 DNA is TGTGCCAGCAGCTTATTAGCGGGGGTAGGGGATACGCAGTATTTT. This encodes CASSLLAGVGDTQYF.

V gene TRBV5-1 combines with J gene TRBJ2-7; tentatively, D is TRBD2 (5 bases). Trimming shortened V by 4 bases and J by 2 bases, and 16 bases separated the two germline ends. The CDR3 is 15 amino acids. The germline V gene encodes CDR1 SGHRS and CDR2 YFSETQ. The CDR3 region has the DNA TGCGCCAGCAGCACCACCGGGGAAACCACCTACGAGCAGTACTTC. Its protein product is CASSTTGETTYEQYF. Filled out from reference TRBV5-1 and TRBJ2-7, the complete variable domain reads KAGVTQTPRYLIKTRGQQVTLSCSPISGHRSVSWYQQTPGQGLQFLFEYFSETQRNKGNFPGRFSGRQFSNSRSEMNVSTLELGDSALYLCASSTTGETTYEQYFGPGTRLTVT.

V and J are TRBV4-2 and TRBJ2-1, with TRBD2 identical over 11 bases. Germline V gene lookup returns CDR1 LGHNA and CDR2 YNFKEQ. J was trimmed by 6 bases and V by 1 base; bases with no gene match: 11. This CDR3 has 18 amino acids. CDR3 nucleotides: TGTGCCAGCAGCCAAGGACTTAGCGGGGGGGACCGGGGCAATGAGCAGTTCTTC. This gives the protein CASSQGLSGGDRGNEQFF.

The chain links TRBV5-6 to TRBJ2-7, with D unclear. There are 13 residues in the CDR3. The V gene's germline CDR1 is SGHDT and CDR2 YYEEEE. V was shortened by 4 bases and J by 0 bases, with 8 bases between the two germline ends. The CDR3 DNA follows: TGTGCCAGCAGCCCGTGGAGCTCCTACGAGCAGTACTTC. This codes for CASSPWSSYEQYF.

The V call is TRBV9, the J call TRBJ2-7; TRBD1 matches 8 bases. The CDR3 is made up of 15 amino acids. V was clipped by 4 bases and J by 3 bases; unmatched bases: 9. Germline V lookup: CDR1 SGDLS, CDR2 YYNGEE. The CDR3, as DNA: TGTGCCAGCAGCCGAGACAGGGGTGGAAGCTACGAGCAGTACTTC. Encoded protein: CASSRDRGGSYEQYF. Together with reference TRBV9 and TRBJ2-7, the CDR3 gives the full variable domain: DSGVTQTPKHLITATGQRVTLRCSPRSGDLSVYWYQQSLDQGLQFLIQYYNGEERAKGNILERFSAQQFPDLHSELNLSSLELGDSALYFCASSRDRGGSYEQYFGPGTRLTVT.